This T cell receptor beta chain was recorded in a study of blood T cell repertoires in COVID-19 (dated by TCRdb to 2020 to 2021). Context from the whole study: The collaborator samples originated in the United States, Italy and Spain and spanned the acute and convalescent phases of COVID-19. The sample metadata nearly always contained a de-identified subject ID, COVID-19 status, age in years and sex. HLA class I and class II types, where available, came from metadata supplied by the sample provider rather than from assay-based typing. Subjects who had been exposed to COVID-19, were actively infected with it, or had recovered from it provided the deeply sampled blood TCRbeta repertoires that made up the dataset. The repertoires were released in a freely available public database meant as a resource for research on the immune response to SARS-CoV-2. The prospective study material was composed of cDNA or gDNA derived from T cells, B-cell-depleted T cells, or PBMCs. The samples were drawn from the first 160 participants of the ongoing ImmuneRACE study and from over 950 subjects provided by 6 global collaborators.

TCRbeta CDR3 regions were amplified from genomic DNA by means of the immunoSEQ Assay, a bias-controlled multiplex PCR. The original methods were these. The number of nucleated cells in each sample was estimated by amplification of reference gene primers within the assay. Sequence reads were collapsed and filtered to measure the absolute abundance of every unique TCRbeta CDR3 rearrangement. For each sample, productive Simpson clonality was calculated as the square root of Simpson's diversity index over productive rearrangements. The clones in this table, taken by TCRdb from immuneACCESS, are in-frame only. Not every clone is retained; where verified, under half of the shortfall comes from an unresolved V gene, and the cause of the rest is unknown. V, J and clone size derive from that table, while D and trimming were established from the DNA sequence. Across this sample there are almost 250,000 clones, with roughly 86% seen only once. The ten largest clones capture 1.5% to 2% of the sample.

On this clone: Its antigen is currently not known. No much larger clone is present one base from it, and per-base qualities are unavailable.

Participants in the prospective study were aged 18 to 89 years, lived in more than 20 United States geographic areas, and enrolled through a virtual design. In the prospective study, participants were assigned to cohorts based on the clinical history participants reported in a screening survey and a study questionnaire. Recovered participants in ImmuneRACE Cohort 3 were defined as having two consecutive negative NP/OP PCR tests, clearance from a healthcare professional, or resolution of symptoms. Each participant in the prospective study had whole blood, serum and a nasopharyngeal or oropharyngeal swab collected by mobile phlebotomists. Additional blood draws and questionnaires over an approximately 2-month period could optionally be provided by prospective study participants. Before DNA extraction, prospective study blood samples were shipped either frozen or at room temperature. The full study reports these points: The amount of clinical and demographic metadata varied by source and participant and was provided uncurated.

The receptor was derived from a woman in her 50s who had recovered from COVID-19. The sequenced sample consisted of PBMCs or T cells enriched from blood (not recorded which).

The DNA sequence follows: TGTGCCAGCAGTTTACAAGGGGAGAACACTGAAGCTTTCTTT. It encodes CASSLQGENTEAFF. The sequence joins TRBV27 to TRBJ1-1; the D gene is perhaps TRBD1, from 5 matching bases. CDR1 MNHEY and CDR2 SMNVEV are derived from the germline V gene (reference sequence). The CDR3 goes from the cysteine to the phenylalanine over 14 residues. Just CDR3 DNA is preserved here, 42 bases in frame from base 1. The junction shows trimming of 2 bases on V and 1 base on J, plus 8 bases between the germline ends.